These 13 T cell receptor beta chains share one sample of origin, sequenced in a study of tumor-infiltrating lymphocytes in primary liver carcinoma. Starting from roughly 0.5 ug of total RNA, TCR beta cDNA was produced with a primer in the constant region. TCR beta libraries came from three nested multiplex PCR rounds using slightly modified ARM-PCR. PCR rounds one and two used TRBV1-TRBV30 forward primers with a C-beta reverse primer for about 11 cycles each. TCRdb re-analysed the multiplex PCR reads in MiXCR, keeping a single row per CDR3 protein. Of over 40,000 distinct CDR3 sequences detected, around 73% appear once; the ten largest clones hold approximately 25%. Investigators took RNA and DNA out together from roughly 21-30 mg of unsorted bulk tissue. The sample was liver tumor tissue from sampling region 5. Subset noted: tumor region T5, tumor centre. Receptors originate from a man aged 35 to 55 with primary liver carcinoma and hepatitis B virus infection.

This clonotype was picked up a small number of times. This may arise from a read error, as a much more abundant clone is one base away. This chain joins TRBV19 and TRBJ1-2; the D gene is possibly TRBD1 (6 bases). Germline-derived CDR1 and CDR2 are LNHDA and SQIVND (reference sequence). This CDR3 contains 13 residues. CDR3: CVSSPPDRRGYTF. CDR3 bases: TGTGTCAGTAGTCCCCCAGACAGGCGGGGCTACACCTTC.

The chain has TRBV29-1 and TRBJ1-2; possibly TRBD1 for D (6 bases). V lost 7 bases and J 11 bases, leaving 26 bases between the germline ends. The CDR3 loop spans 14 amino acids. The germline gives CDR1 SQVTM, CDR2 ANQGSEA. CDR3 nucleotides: TGCAGCGCCCACGGCATAGGGGGAGAGTATGTTTACACCTTC. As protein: CSAHGIGGEYVYTF.

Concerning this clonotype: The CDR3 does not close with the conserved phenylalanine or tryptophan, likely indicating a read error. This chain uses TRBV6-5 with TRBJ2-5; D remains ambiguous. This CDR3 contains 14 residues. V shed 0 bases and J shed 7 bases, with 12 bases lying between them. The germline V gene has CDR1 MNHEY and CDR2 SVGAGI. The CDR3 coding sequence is TGTGCCAGCAGTTACTCGATGGGCTTGGGGACCCAGTACTTA. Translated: CASSYSMGLGTQYL.

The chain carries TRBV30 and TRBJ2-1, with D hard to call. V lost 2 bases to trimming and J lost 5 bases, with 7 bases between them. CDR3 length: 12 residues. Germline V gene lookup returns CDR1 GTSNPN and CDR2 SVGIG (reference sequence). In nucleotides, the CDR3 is TGTGCCTGGAGTCCCAGGAACAATGAGCAGTTCTTC. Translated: CAWSPRNNEQFF. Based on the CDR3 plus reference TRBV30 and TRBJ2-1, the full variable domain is SQTIHQWPATLVQPVGSPLSLECTVEGTSNPNLYWYRQAAGRGLQLLFYSVGIGQISSEVPQNLSASRPQDRQFILSSKKLLLSDSGFYLCAWSPRNNEQFFGPGTRLTVL.

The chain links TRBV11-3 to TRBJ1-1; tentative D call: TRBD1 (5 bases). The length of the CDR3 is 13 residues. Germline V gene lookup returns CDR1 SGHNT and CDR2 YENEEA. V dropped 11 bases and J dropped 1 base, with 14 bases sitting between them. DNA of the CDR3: TGTGCCGGCAACACAGGTTCGAACACTGAAGCTTTCTTT. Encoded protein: CAGNTGSNTEAFF.

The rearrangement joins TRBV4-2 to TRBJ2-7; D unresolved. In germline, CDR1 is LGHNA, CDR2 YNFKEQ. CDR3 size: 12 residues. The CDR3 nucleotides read TGTACCGGCAGCCAAGTAGGCTACGAGCAGTACTTC. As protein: CTGSQVGYEQYF.

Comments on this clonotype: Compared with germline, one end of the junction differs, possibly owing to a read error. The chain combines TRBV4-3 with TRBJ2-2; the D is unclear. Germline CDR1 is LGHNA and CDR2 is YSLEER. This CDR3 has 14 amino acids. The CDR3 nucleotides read TGCGCCAGTAGCCAAGTAGTGGGCACCGGGGAGCTGTTTTTT. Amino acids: CASSQVVGTGELFF.

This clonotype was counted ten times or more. The DNA for the CDR3 is TGTGCCAGCAGCCAGGGACAGAGCGAGCAGTACTTC. It yields the protein CASSQGQSEQYF. The chain links TRBV7-9 to TRBJ2-7; TRBD1 matches at 7 bases. This CDR3 spans 12 amino acids. The J segment lost 6 bases and the V segment lost 5 bases, leaving 4 bases of the junction unmatched. Germline CDR1 and CDR2: SEHNR and FQNEAQ (reference sequence).

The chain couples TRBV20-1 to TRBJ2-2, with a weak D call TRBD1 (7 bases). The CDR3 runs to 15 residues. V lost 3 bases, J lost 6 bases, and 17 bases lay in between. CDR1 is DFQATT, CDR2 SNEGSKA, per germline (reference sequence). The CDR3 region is CSARSQGGDAGELFF. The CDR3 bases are TGCAGTGCTAGGAGTCAGGGGGGTGATGCCGGGGAGCTGTTTTTT.

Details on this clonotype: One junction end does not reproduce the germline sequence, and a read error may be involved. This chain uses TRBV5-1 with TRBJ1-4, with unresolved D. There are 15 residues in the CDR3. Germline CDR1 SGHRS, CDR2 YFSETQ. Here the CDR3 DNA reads TGCGGCAGCAGCTTGGATGGCCGACCGAATGAAGAACTGTTTTTT. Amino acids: CGSSLDGRPNEELFF.

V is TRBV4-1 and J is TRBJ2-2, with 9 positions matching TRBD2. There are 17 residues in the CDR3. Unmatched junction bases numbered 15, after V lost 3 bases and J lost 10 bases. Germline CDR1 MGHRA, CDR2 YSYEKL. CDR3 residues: CASSQDPKRGAIEELFF. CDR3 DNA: TGCGCCAGCAGCCAGGACCCTAAGCGGGGGGCGATCGAGGAGCTGTTTTTT.

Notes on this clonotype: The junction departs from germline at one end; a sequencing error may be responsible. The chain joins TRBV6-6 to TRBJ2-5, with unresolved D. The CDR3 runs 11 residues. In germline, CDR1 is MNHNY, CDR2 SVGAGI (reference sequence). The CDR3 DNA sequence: TGTGCCAGCATTCCTCAAGGGACCCAGTACTTC. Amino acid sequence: CASIPQGTQYF.

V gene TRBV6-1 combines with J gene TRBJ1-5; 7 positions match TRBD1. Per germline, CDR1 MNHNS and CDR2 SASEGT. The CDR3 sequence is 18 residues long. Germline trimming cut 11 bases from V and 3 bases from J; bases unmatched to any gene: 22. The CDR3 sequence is CAGLIGGQADNANQPQHF. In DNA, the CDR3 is TGTGCCGGCCTCATTGGAGGACAGGCGGATAATGCCAATCAGCCCCAGCATTTT.